This T cell receptor beta chain was recovered during a study of CD8 T cells in Susac syndrome. The wider study: Roughly six sequenced Susac syndrome patients had clinically active disease, while about 8 were in remission.

Germline V gene sequence: CDR1 MGHRA, CDR2 YSYEKL. After removal of 4 bases from V and 3 bases from J, the junction contained 4 bases not matched to a gene. This CDR3 is built from 15 residues. RNA was extracted with the RNeasy kit, and a quantity of roughly 0.5 to 1 ug was reverse transcribed using random hexamers. One entry per CDR3 protein, called by TCRdb with MiXCR from the immunoSEQ multiplex PCR reads. The table has about 120,000 distinct CDR3 sequences, 96% seen once. Sequencing targeted TCR beta in T cells from blood (CD8+ and CD4+). V and J are TRBV4-1 and TRBJ2-7, with 12 nucleotides matching TRBD1. This TCR was recovered from a human donor with Susac syndrome. The sample comprised CD4+ T cells from PBMCs. CDR3 nucleotides: TGCGCCAGCAGCCGAGGGACAGGGGGCGGCTACGAGCAGTACTTC. Its translation is CASSRGTGGGYEQYF.